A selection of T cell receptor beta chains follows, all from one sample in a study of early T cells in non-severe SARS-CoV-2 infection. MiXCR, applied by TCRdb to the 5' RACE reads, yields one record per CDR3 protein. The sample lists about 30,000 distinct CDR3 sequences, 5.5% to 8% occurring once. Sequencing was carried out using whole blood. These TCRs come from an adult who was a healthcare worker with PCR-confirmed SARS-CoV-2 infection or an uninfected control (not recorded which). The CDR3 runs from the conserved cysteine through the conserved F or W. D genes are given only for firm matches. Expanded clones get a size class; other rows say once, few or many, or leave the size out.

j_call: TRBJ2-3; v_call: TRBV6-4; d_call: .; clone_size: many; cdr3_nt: TGTGCCAGCAGTGAAGGTCGGGAACCCTTTACGCAGTATTTT; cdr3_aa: CASSEGREPFTQYF
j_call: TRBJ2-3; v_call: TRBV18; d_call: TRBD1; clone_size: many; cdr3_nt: TGTGCCAGCTCACCACAGGGGGCCCCCACAGATACGCAGTATTTT; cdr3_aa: CASSPQGAPTDTQYF
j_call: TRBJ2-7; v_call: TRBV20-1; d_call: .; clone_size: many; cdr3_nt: TGCAGTGCTAGGGGTGCACCCGGACGGAAGGTCTACGAGCAGTACTTC; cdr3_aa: CSARGAPGRKVYEQYF
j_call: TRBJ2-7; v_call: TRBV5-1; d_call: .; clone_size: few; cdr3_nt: TGCGCCAGCAGCTTGGGACCCGGGGGTAGTTCCTACGAGCAGTACTTC; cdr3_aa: CASSLGPGGSSYEQYF
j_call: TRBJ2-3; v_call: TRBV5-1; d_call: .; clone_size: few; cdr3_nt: TGCGCCAGCAGCTTGGCCGGCGAGGGATGGGAGACGCAGTATTTT; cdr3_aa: CASSLAGEGWETQYF
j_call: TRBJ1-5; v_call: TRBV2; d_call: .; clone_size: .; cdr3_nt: TGTGCCAGCAGTGGGTCCCCAGGCGGTTATAGCAATCAGCCCCAGCATTTT; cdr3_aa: CASSGSPGGYSNQPQHF
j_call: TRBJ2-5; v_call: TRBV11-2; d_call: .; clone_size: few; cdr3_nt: TGTGCCAGCAGCCCAGGGGGGCAGACCCAGTACTTC; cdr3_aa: CASSPGGQTQYF
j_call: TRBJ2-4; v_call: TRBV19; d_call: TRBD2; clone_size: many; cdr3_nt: TGTGCCAGTACGAGAGCGGGAGCGGGAAACATTCAGTACTTC; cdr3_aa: CASTRAGAGNIQYF
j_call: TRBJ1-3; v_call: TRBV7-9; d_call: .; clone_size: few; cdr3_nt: TGTGCCATTGATGAGGGTTCCAGTTGGAACACCATATATTTT; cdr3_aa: CAIDEGSSWNTIYF
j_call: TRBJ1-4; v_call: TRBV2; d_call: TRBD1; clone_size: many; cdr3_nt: TGTGCCAGCAGTCTTTCCAGGGGGCGGGGAGAAAAACTGTTTTTT; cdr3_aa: CASSLSRGRGEKLFF
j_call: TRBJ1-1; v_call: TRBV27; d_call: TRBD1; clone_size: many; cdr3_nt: TGTGCCAGCAGTGTAAGACAGGGTGTGAACACTGAAGCTTTCTTT; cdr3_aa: CASSVRQGVNTEAFF